The entry below gives a single TCR beta chain sequence along with its context. This record belongs to a study of shared clonotypes between healthy human individuals. Profiled with immunoSEQ multiplex PCR; TCRdb holds only in-frame clones, not every one. The data hold hundreds of thousands of clones, with 79% observed a single time. Trimming removed 5 bases at V and 0 bases at J, with 13 bases between. The CDR3 length is 15 residues. From germline, CDR1 is MNHEY and CDR2 SVGAGI. This clonotype was obtained from a woman aged 40 to 49 in good health. Some clones in this sample may be carry-over from other donors' samples. Sequences were obtained from PBMCs. The V gene is TRBV6-5, the J gene TRBJ1-2; D uncertain. Here the CDR3 reads CASSPSPTANYGYTF. As DNA, the CDR3 is TGTGCCAGCAGTCCTTCCCCCACCGCTAACTATGGCTACACCTTC.